This T cell receptor (beta chain) was identified during a study of tumor-infiltrating lymphocytes in localized non-small cell lung cancer. TCRdb's copy holds only in-frame clones and misses some; the assay was immunoSEQ multiplex PCR. Of some 15,000 clones listed, 40% to 45% are singletons. The CDR3 runs 15 residues. Trimming cost V 3 bases and J 1 base, with 11 bases left between them. The germline CDR1 and CDR2 sequences are MNHEY and SVGAGI. The TCR comes from a human donor with non-small cell lung cancer. The chain is built from TRBV6-5 and TRBJ2-3; D may be TRBD1 or TRBD2 (5 bases each). Sequencing input: lung tumor tissue. The CDR3 reads CASSYGTSRTDTQYF. The DNA for the CDR3 is TGTGCCAGCAGTTATGGGACCTCCCGCACAGATACGCAGTATTTT.